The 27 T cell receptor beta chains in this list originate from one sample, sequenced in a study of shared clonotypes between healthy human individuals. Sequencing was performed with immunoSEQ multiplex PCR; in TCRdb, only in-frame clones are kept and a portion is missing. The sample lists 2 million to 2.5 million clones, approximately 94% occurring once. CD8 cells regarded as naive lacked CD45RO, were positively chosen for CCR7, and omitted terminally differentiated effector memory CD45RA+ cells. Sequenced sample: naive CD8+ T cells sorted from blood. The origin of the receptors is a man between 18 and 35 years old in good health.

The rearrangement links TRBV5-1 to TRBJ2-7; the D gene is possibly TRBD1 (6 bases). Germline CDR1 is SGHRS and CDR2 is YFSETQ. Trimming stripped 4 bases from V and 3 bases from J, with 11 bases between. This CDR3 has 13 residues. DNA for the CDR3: TGCGCCAGCAGCCTGAAACAGGGCTACGAGCAGTACTTC. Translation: CASSLKQGYEQYF.

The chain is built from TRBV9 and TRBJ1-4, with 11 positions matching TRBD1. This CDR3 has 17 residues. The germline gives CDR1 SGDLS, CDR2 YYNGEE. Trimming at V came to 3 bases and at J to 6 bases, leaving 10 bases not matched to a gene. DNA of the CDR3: TGTGCCAGCAGCGAATGGACAGGGGGCTGGGGTGATGAAAAACTGTTTTTT. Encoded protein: CASSEWTGGWGDEKLFF.

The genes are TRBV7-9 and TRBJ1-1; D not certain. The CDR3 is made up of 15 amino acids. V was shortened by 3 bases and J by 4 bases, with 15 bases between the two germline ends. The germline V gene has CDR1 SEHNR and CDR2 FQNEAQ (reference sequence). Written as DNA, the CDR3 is TGTGCCAGCAGCTTGCTCTCCGGTGCCCTCACTGAAGCTTTCTTT. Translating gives CASSLLSGALTEAFF.

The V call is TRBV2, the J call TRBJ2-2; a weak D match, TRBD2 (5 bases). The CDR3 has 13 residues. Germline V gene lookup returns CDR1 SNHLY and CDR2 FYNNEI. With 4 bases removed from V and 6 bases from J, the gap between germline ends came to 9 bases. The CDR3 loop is CASSALGAGELFF. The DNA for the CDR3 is TGTGCCAGCAGTGCTCTGGGAGCCGGGGAGCTGTTTTTT.

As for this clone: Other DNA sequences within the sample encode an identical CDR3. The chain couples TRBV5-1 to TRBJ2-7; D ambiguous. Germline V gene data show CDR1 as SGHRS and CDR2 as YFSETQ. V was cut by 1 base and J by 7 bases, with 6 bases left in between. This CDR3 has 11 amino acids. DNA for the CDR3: TGCGCCAGCAGCTTGATGGGTGAGCAGTACTTC. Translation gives CASSLMGEQYF.

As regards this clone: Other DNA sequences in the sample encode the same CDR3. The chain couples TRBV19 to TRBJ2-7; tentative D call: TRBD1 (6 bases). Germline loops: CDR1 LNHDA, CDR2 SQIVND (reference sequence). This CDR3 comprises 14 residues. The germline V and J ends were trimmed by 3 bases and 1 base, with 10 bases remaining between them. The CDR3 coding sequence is TGTGCCAGTAGTATTGGGACACCATCCTACGAGCAGTACTTC. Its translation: CASSIGTPSYEQYF.

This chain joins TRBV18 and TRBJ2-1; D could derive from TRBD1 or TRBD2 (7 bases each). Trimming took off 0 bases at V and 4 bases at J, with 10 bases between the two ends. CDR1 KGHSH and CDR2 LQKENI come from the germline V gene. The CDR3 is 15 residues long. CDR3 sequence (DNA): TGTGCCAGCTCACCACCGCAGGGGGGGTACAATGAGCAGTTCTTC. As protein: CASSPPQGGYNEQFF.

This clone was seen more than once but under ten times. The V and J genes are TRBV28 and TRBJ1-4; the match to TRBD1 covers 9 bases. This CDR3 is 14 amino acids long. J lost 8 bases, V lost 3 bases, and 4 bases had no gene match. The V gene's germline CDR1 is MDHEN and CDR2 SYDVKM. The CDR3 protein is CASSLDRGGEKLFF. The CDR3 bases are TGTGCCAGCAGTTTGGACAGGGGCGGGGAAAAACTGTTTTTT.

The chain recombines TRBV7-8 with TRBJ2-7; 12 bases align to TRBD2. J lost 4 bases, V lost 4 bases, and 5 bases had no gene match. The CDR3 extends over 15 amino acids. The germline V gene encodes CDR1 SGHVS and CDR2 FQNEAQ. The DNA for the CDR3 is TGTGCCAGCAGCTCAGGACTAGCGGGAACTTACGAGCAGTACTTC. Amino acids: CASSSGLAGTYEQYF. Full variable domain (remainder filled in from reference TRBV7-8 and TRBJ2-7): GAGVSQSPRYKVAKRGQDVALRCDPISGHVSLFWYQQALGQGPEFLTYFQNEAQLDKSGLPSDRFFAERPEGSVSTLKIQRTQQEDSAVYLCASSSGLAGTYEQYFGPGTRLTVT.

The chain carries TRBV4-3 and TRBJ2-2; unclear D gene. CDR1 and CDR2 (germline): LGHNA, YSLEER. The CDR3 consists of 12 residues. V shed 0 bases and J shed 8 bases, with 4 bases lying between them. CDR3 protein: CASSQDEGELFF. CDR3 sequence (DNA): TGCGCCAGCAGCCAAGATGAGGGGGAGCTGTTTTTT.

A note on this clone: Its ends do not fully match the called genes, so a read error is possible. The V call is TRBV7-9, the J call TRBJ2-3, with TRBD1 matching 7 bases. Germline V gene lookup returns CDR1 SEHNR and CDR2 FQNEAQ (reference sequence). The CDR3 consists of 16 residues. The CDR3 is CASSLEPGTERDTQYF. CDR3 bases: TGTGCCAGCAGTTTAGAACCCGGGACAGAGAGAGATACGCAGTATTTT. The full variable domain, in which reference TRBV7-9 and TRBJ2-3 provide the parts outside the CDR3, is DTGVSQNPRHKITKRGQNVTFRCDPISEHNRLYWYRQTLGQGPEFLTYFQNEAQLEKSRLLSDRFSAERPKGSFSTLEIQRTEQGDSAMYLCASSLEPGTERDTQYFGPGTRLTVL.

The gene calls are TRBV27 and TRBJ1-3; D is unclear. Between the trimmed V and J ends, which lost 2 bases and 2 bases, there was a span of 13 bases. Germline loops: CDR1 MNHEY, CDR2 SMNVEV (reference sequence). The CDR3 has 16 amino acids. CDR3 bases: TGTGCCAGCAGTTTAGAAGGGCCCGTGCCTGGAAACACCATATATTTT. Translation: CASSLEGPVPGNTIYF.

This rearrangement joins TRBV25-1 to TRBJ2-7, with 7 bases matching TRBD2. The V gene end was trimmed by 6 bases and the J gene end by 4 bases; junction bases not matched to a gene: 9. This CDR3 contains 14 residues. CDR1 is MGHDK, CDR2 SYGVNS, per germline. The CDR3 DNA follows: TGTGCCAGCAGCACCCGGGAGGTAGAATACGAGCAGTACTTC. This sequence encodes CASSTREVEYEQYF.

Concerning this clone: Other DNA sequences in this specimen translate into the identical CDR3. CDR3 loop: CASSLAGSYNEQFF. Here the CDR3 DNA reads TGCGCCAGCAGCTTGGCCGGATCTTACAATGAGCAGTTCTTC. The chain joins TRBV5-1 to TRBJ2-1; D not resolved. The V end lost 0 bases, the J end lost 4 bases, and 8 bases lay between the germline ends. Germline values: CDR1 SGHRS, CDR2 YFSETQ. This CDR3 has 14 amino acids.

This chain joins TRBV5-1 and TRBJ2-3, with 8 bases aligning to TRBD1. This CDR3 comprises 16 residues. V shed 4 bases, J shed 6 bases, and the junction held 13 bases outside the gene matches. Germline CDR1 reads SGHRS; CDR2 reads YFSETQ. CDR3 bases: TGCGCCAGCAGCAACCGGGACAGGATACGAACGGATACGCAGTATTTT. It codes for CASSNRDRIRTDTQYF.

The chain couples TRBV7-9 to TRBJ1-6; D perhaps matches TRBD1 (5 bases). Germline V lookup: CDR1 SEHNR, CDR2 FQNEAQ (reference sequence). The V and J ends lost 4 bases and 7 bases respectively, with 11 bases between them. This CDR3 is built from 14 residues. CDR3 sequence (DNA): TGTGCCAGCAGCTGGGGGGGGGAGAATTCACCCCTCCACTTT. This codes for CASSWGGENSPLHF.

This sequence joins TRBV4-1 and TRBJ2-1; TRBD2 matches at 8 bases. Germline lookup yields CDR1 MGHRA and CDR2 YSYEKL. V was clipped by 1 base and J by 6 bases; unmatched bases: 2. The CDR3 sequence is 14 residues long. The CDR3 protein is CASSQASGPNEQFF. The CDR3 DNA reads TGCGCCAGCAGCCAAGCTAGCGGGCCCAATGAGCAGTTCTTC.

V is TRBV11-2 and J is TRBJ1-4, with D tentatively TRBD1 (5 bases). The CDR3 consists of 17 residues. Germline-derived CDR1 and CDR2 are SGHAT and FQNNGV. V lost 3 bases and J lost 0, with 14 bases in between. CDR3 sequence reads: CASSFGRDLATNEKLFF. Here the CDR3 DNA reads TGTGCCAGCAGCTTCGGGAGGGACCTCGCAACTAATGAAAAACTGTTTTTT.

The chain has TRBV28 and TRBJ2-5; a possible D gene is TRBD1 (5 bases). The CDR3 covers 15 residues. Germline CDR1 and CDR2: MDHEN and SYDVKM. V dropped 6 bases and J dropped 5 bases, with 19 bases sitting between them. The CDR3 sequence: CASRPGAGVGETQYF. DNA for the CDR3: TGTGCCAGCAGACCTGGGGCAGGAGTGGGGGAGACCCAGTACTTC.

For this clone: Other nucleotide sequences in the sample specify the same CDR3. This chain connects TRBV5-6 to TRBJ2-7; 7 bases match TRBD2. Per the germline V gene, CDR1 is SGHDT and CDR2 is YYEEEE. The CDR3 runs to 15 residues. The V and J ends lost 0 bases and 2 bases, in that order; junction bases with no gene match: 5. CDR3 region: CASSLAGEGPYEQYF. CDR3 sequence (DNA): TGTGCCAGCAGCTTGGCTGGGGAGGGCCCCTACGAGCAGTACTTC.

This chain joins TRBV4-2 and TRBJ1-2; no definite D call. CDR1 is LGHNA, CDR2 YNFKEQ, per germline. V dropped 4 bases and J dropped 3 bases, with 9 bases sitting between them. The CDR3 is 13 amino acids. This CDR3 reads CASSPWLDYGYTF. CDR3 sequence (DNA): TGTGCCAGCAGCCCGTGGTTAGACTATGGCTACACCTTC.

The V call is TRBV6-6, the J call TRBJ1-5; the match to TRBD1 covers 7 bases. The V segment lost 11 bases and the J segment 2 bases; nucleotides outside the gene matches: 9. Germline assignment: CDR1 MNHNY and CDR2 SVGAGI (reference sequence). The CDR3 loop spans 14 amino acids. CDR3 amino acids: CAASSGGGNQPQHF. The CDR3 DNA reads TGTGCCGCGTCCTCAGGGGGTGGCAATCAGCCCCAGCATTTT.

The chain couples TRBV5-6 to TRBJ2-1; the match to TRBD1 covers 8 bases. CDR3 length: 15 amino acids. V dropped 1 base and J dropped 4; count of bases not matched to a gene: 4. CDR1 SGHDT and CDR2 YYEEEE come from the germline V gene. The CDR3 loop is CASSLWGQDYNEQFF. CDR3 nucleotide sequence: TGTGCCAGCAGCTTGTGGGGACAGGATTACAATGAGCAGTTCTTC.

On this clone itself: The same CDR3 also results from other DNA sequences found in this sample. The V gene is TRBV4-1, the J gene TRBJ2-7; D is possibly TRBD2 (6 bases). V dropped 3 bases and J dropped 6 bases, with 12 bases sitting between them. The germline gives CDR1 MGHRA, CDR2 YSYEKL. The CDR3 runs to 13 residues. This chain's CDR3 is CASSQAGGREQYF. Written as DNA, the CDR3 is TGCGCCAGCAGCCAGGCCGGGGGACGCGAGCAGTACTTC.

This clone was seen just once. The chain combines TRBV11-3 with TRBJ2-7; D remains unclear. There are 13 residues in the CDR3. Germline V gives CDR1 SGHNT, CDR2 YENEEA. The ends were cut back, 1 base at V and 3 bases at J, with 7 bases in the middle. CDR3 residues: CASSLGVDYEQYF. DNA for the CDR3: TGTGCCAGCAGCTTAGGGGTCGACTACGAGCAGTACTTC.

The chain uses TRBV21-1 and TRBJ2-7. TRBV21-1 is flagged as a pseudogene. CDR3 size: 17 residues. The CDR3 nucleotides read TGTGCCAGCAGCAAAGGAGCGAGGGGCCCTACCTACTACGAGCAGTACTTC. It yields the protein CASSKGARGPTYYEQYF.

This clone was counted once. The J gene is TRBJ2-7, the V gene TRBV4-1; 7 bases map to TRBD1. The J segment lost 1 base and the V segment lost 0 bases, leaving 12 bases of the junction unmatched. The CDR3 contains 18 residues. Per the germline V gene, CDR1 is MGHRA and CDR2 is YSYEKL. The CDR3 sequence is CASSQDSPLRDRSYEQYF. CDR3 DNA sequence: TGCGCCAGCAGCCAAGATTCCCCTCTCCGGGACAGATCCTACGAGCAGTACTTC.